This TCR beta chain was captured in a study of T-cell reconstitution after alpha-beta-depleted transplantation in children. Preparation of the TCRbeta library was carried out with unique molecular identifiers. Each CDR3 protein gets one entry after TCRdb re-called the PCR reads with MiXCR. Of around 380,000 distinct CDR3 sequences in the sample, under 13% were seen once. The receptor was derived from a human donor who donated a stem cell graft to a child with acute myeloid leukemia. The sequences come from PBMCs from the stem cell graft donor, collected from the stem cell graft.

CDR3 sequence: CASSLRGSGDEQFF. Here the CDR3 DNA reads TGTGCCAGCAGCTTGAGGGGGTCGGGAGATGAGCAGTTCTTC. The rearrangement uses TRBV7-2 and TRBJ2-1; either TRBD1 or TRBD2 may supply D (6 bases each). V lost 3 bases, J lost 8 bases, and 14 bases lay in between. The germline V gene has CDR1 SGHTA and CDR2 FQGNSA. The CDR3 extends over 14 amino acids.